What follows are 29 T cell receptor beta chains derived from one specimen sequenced in a study of long-term antiretroviral therapy in people with HIV. At survey level, the immunoSEQ assay was run in its v3.0 version. The data were produced by immunoSEQ multiplex PCR, yet TCRdb's version contains in-frame clones alone and is incomplete. The profile shows 15,000 to 20,000 clones, roughly 90% of them singletons. Sequenced here: unsorted PBMCs, sampled 0.3 years after starting antiretroviral therapy. Every receptor here comes from a man in his 60s with HIV.

This rearrangement joins TRBV18 to TRBJ2-1; TRBD1 is a possible D gene (5 bases). The CDR3 covers 14 residues. V was clipped by 3 bases and J by 4 bases, with 10 bases between them. Germline V lookup: CDR1 KGHSH, CDR2 LQKENI. The CDR3 reads CASSPTDSYNEQFF. CDR3 coding DNA: TGTGCCAGCTCACCGACTGACAGTTACAATGAGCAGTTCTTC.

The chain recombines TRBV4-2 with TRBJ2-7; TRBD1 agrees at 9 bases. V was clipped by 1 base and J by 4 bases; unmatched bases: 5. The CDR3 is 15 amino acids. Germline CDR1 and CDR2: LGHNA and YNFKEQ. Here the CDR3 reads CASSQGYRGRYEQYF. In DNA form, the CDR3 reads TGTGCCAGCAGCCAAGGGTACAGGGGGCGGTACGAGCAGTACTTC.

The chain couples TRBV5-1 to TRBJ2-3; no reliable D call. CDR3 length equals 13 residues. The ends were cut back, 7 bases at V and 4 bases at J, with 13 bases in the middle. Germline V lookup: CDR1 SGHRS, CDR2 YFSETQ. The CDR3 spells CASFDAFPDTQYF. CDR3 in DNA: TGCGCCAGCTTCGACGCCTTCCCAGATACGCAGTATTTT.

J is TRBJ2-1 and V is TRBV29-1; no clear D. The CDR3 consists of 21 residues. Germline lookup yields CDR1 SQVTM and CDR2 ANQGSEA. The V end was cut by 6 bases, the J end by 1 base, with 34 bases between. This CDR3 reads CSVCIRADDLAIRLSYNEQFF. CDR3 in DNA: TGCAGCGTCTGTATAAGGGCAGACGATCTTGCAATTCGACTTTCCTACAATGAGCAGTTCTTC.

In nucleotides, the CDR3 is TGTGCCAGCAGCTTACAGGTATCCTACAATGAGCAGTTCTTC. This codes for CASSLQVSYNEQFF. This chain links TRBV7-8 with TRBJ2-1; D not resolved. The V and J ends lost 2 bases and 1 base respectively, with 6 bases between them. CDR3 length equals 14 residues. CDR1 is SGHVS, CDR2 FQNEAQ, per germline.

This clone was observed a handful of times. The chain couples TRBV15 to TRBJ2-2; TRBD1 might be the D (5 bases). CDR1 and CDR2 from the germline V gene are LNHNV and YYDKDF (reference sequence). Trimming pared 0 bases from V and 1 base from J, leaving 12 bases between. The CDR3 is 17 residues long. The CDR3 DNA is TGTGCCACCAGCAGAGATCTAGGGCAGGGGAACACCGGGGAGCTGTTTTTT. Its translation is CATSRDLGQGNTGELFF.

The rearrangement uses TRBV6-5 and TRBJ2-3; D uncertain. Trimming left V 4 bases short and J 1 base short, with 12 bases between. The CDR3 covers 15 residues. Germline V gene data show CDR1 as MNHEY and CDR2 as SVGAGI. CDR3 residues: CASSWRSSGTDTQYF. CDR3 DNA: TGTGCCAGCAGTTGGCGGAGCTCCGGCACAGATACGCAGTATTTT.

The V and J genes are TRBV30 and TRBJ1-5; 7 bases agree with TRBD1. The trim removed 0 bases at V and 7 bases at J, leaving 6 bases unmatched. This CDR3 is 14 amino acids long. Per germline, CDR1 GTSNPN and CDR2 SVGIG (reference sequence). The DNA for the CDR3 is TGTGCCTGGAGTGTAAGAGGGGGCGGCCAGCCCCAGCATTTT. Translated, it gives CAWSVRGGGQPQHF.

The chain employs TRBV7-9 and TRBJ2-7; D not resolved. Trimming removed 7 bases at V and 0 bases at J, with 13 bases between. The CDR3 is 14 amino acids. The germline gives CDR1 SEHNR, CDR2 FQNEAQ (reference sequence). CDR3 nucleotide sequence: TGTGCCAGCACCTTTGAGGTTCCCTCCTACGAGCAGTACTTC. This gives the protein CASTFEVPSYEQYF.

J is TRBJ2-7 and V is TRBV10-3; 8 bases are shared with TRBD1. Germline CDR1 reads ENHRY; CDR2 reads SYGVKD. The CDR3 length is 14 residues. The junction had 8 bases not matched to a gene; V was cut back by 4 bases and J by 6 bases. In DNA form, the CDR3 reads TGTGCCATCAGTGCACCCCAGGGGGCGGGCGAGCAGTACTTC. Translated, it gives CAISAPQGAGEQYF.

The chain recombines TRBV9 with TRBJ2-7, with TRBD2 matching 8 bases. Germline loops: CDR1 SGDLS, CDR2 YYNGEE. Germline trimming cut 4 bases from V and 4 bases from J; bases unmatched to any gene: 7. The CDR3 is 14 amino acids. CDR3 nucleotides: TGTGCCAGCAGCACAAGCGGGAGCGGGTACGAGCAGTACTTC. Translated: CASSTSGSGYEQYF.

The V call is TRBV5-1, the J call TRBJ2-1; maybe TRBD2 (6 bases). There are 13 residues in the CDR3. V lost 0 bases, J lost 6 bases, and 7 bases lay in between. In germline, CDR1 is SGHRS, CDR2 YFSETQ. In nucleotides, the CDR3 is TGCGCCAGCAGCTTGGTCGGGGGCAATGAGCAGTTCTTC. Translation gives CASSLVGGNEQFF.

The chain is built from TRBV5-1 and TRBJ2-7, with 7 bases aligning to TRBD1. The CDR3 has 15 amino acids. In germline, CDR1 is SGHRS, CDR2 YFSETQ. Trimming took 3 bases from V and 2 from J; bases not matched to a gene: 8. The CDR3: CASSWTGTVPYEQYF. The CDR3 region has the DNA TGCGCCAGCAGCTGGACCGGGACAGTTCCCTACGAGCAGTACTTC. Filled out from reference TRBV5-1 and TRBJ2-7, the complete variable domain reads KAGVTQTPRYLIKTRGQQVTLSCSPISGHRSVSWYQQTPGQGLQFLFEYFSETQRNKGNFPGRFSGRQFSNSRSEMNVSTLELGDSALYLCASSWTGTVPYEQYFGPGTRLTVT.

V usage is TRBV2 and J usage is TRBJ2-3, with TRBD1 identical over 9 bases. Unmatched junction bases numbered 1, after V lost 7 bases and J lost 2 bases. This CDR3 is built from 13 residues. The germline CDR1 and CDR2 sequences are SNHLY and FYNNEI. CDR3 loop: CASIQGATDTQYF. As DNA, the CDR3 is TGTGCCAGCATACAGGGGGCCACAGATACGCAGTATTTT.

This chain links TRBV5-1 with TRBJ1-5, with D hard to call. Germline CDR1 is SGHRS and CDR2 is YFSETQ. V dropped 7 bases and J dropped 3 bases, with 11 bases sitting between them. The CDR3 spans 13 residues. CDR3 sequence: CASRLDFNQPQHF. The CDR3 DNA is TGCGCCAGCCGCCTGGATTTCAATCAGCCCCAGCATTTT.

This clone is a singleton in its sample. The rearrangement uses TRBV18 and TRBJ1-6; TRBD1 aligns across 8 bases. CDR3 size: 16 residues. V shed 3 bases, J shed 6 bases, and the junction held 7 bases outside the gene matches. Germline V lookup: CDR1 KGHSH, CDR2 LQKENI. CDR3 coding DNA: TGTGCCAGCTCACCCGGGGCAGGGGGCTCTAATTCACCCCTCCACTTT. It encodes CASSPGAGGSNSPLHF.

The V and J genes are TRBV10-2 and TRBJ1-1, with D perhaps matching TRBD1 (6 bases). This CDR3 has 14 amino acids. Germline V CDR1 and CDR2: WSHSY, SAAADI. V was cut by 7 bases and J by 0 bases, with 12 bases left in between. CDR3 bases: TGCGCCAGCAAAGGACAGTTTATGAACACTGAAGCTTTCTTT. It is translated as CASKGQFMNTEAFF.

CDR3 bases: TGCGCCAGCAGCCAATTCACTGTGGACAGGCCAACTAATGAAAAACTGTTTTTT. It codes for CASSQFTVDRPTNEKLFF. J is TRBJ1-4 and V is TRBV4-1, with TRBD1 matching 7 bases. After removal of 2 bases from V and 0 bases from J, the junction contained 9 bases not matched to a gene. Germline V gene data show CDR1 as MGHRA and CDR2 as YSYEKL. This CDR3 is 18 amino acids long.

V and J are TRBV9 and TRBJ2-1; 7 bases are shared with TRBD2. The CDR3 has 15 amino acids. Germline lookup yields CDR1 SGDLS and CDR2 YYNGEE. The J segment lost 1 base and the V segment lost 2 bases, leaving 3 bases of the junction unmatched. For the CDR3, the DNA is TGTGCCAGCAGCGTTTTGGGGGGGTCCTACAATGAGCAGTTCTTC. It encodes CASSVLGGSYNEQFF.

This sequence joins TRBV2 and TRBJ2-5; D not resolved. CDR1 is SNHLY and CDR2 is FYNNEI in the germline V gene. V was trimmed by 5 bases and J by 5 bases, leaving 6 bases between them. This CDR3 has 11 amino acids. CDR3 DNA: TGTGCCAGCAGTCGGTTGGAGACCCAGTACTTC. Translating gives CASSRLETQYF. Using reference TRBV2 and TRBJ2-5 for the parts outside the CDR3, the full variable domain is EPEVTQTPSHQVTQMGQEVILRCVPISNHLYFYWYRQILGQKVEFLVSFYNNEISEKSEIFDDQFSVERPDGSNFTLKIRSTKLEDSAMYFCASSRLETQYFGPGTRLLVL.

The V call is TRBV6-5, the J call TRBJ2-7; 16 bases match TRBD2. This CDR3 has 15 amino acids. Germline lookup yields CDR1 MNHEY and CDR2 SVGAGI. The V and J ends lost 6 bases and 7 bases, in that order; junction bases with no gene match: 6. CDR3 residues: CASSFGTSGRAEQYF. In DNA, the CDR3 is TGTGCCAGCAGCTTCGGGACTAGCGGGAGGGCTGAGCAGTACTTC.

V usage is TRBV9 and J usage is TRBJ1-2, with TRBD1 identical over 7 bases. This CDR3 is built from 15 residues. The V gene's germline CDR1 is SGDLS and CDR2 YYNGEE. V shed 5 bases and J 1 base; nucleotides not matched to a gene: 8. CDR3 in DNA: TGTGCCAGCAGTCCCCAGGGGGTCCTTAACTATGGCTACACCTTC. Translating it yields CASSPQGVLNYGYTF.

In this sample, this clone turned up once. The gene calls are TRBV18 and TRBJ2-5; TRBD2 matches 13 bases. This CDR3 contains 19 residues. The germline V gene encodes CDR1 KGHSH and CDR2 LQKENI. V lost 0 bases to trimming and J lost 5 bases; unmatched junction nucleotides: 12. This CDR3 reads CASSPPTSGRAGGSETQYF. The DNA for the CDR3 is TGTGCCAGCTCACCACCAACTAGCGGGAGGGCCGGGGGAAGTGAGACCCAGTACTTC.

This clone was observed a handful of times. The chain combines TRBV7-9 with TRBJ1-4, with TRBD1 matching over 9 bases. The CDR3 extends over 15 amino acids. With 7 bases clipped from V and 7 bases from J, the junction kept 10 bases outside the gene matches. Per the germline V gene, CDR1 is SEHNR and CDR2 is FQNEAQ (reference sequence). The CDR3 region has the DNA TGTGCCAGCACGGCCCCACAGGGGGCGGGTGAAAAACTGTTTTTT. Amino acid sequence: CASTAPQGAGEKLFF.

The chain has TRBV2 and TRBJ1-1; D is uncertain. This CDR3 has 11 residues. Germline V lookup: CDR1 SNHLY, CDR2 FYNNEI. V lost 11 bases, J lost 0 bases, and 7 bases lay in between. In nucleotides, the CDR3 is TGTGCCGGGTCGGTGAACACTGAAGCTTTCTTT. This sequence encodes CAGSVNTEAFF.

The CDR3 DNA reads TGTGCCAGCAGCTTTACAGGGTCGGATGGCTACACCTTC. The encoded protein is CASSFTGSDGYTF. This chain joins TRBV5-4 and TRBJ1-2; D is perhaps TRBD1 (6 bases). From germline, CDR1 is SGHNT and CDR2 YYREEE (reference sequence). Trimming took 2 bases from V and 6 from J, leaving 11 bases between them. This CDR3 contains 13 residues.

The CDR3 DNA reads TGTGCCAGCAGCTTGCCGGGGCCATCTAAAGATACGCAGTATTTT. Protein product: CASSLPGPSKDTQYF. The chain employs TRBV5-4 and TRBJ2-3; the D gene could be TRBD1 or TRBD2 (5 bases each). The V gene lost 1 base and the J gene lost 5 bases, with 14 bases spanning the gap. The length of the CDR3 is 15 residues. Germline CDR1 is SGHNT and CDR2 is YYREEE (reference sequence).

The gene calls are TRBV7-2 and TRBJ2-3; D uncertain. The CDR3 covers 12 residues. Germline CDR1 and CDR2: SGHTA and FQGNSA. Trimming stripped 7 bases from V and 1 base from J, with 6 bases between. The CDR3 DNA reads as TGTGCCAGCACCTGGGGCACAGATACGCAGTATTTT. Translating gives CASTWGTDTQYF.

The chain links TRBV28 to TRBJ2-3; no clear D gene. The V end was cut by 2 bases, the J end by 0 bases, with 9 bases between. Germline V gene sequence: CDR1 MDHEN, CDR2 SYDVKM. CDR3 size: 15 residues. The CDR3 protein is CASSLTPGSTDTQYF. The CDR3 bases are TGTGCCAGCAGTTTAACGCCGGGTAGCACAGATACGCAGTATTTT.